The 27 T cell receptor beta chains presented below share a single source sample, sequenced in a study of cytomegalovirus exposure and HLA in healthy donors. Measured with immunoSEQ multiplex PCR; TCRdb has only the in-frame clones, and not every one. The sample lists fewer than 90,000 clones, roughly 83% seen once, with 12% in the top ten. The sample consisted of PBMCs. The origin of the receptors is a woman under 30 in good health and CMV-seropositive.

The chain employs TRBV6-1 and TRBJ2-2; D perhaps matches TRBD1 (5 bases). The CDR3 has 13 amino acids. Trimming shortened V by 7 bases and J by 8 bases, and 14 bases separated the two germline ends. Germline V CDR1 and CDR2: MNHNS, SASEGT. DNA of the CDR3: TGTGCCAGCACCGCTAGGGGCGAGGGGGAGCTGTTTTTT. As protein: CASTARGEGELFF.

The CDR3 DNA sequence: TGCGCCAGCACGCGGGGGACTGAACGGGAGACCCAGTACTTC. Its protein is CASTRGTERETQYF. This sequence joins TRBV5-1 and TRBJ2-5, with 7 bases fitting TRBD2. Germline lookup yields CDR1 SGHRS and CDR2 YFSETQ. The trim removed 6 bases at V and 5 bases at J, leaving 10 bases unmatched. The CDR3 has 14 amino acids.

The rearrangement uses TRBV10-1 and TRBJ1-4; the D gene is possibly TRBD1 (6 bases). Trimming left V 4 bases short and J 7 bases short, with 10 bases between. The germline V gene encodes CDR1 WNHNN and CDR2 SYGVQD (reference sequence). The CDR3 extends over 13 amino acids. This CDR3 is CASSAGASEKLFF. Written as DNA, the CDR3 is TGCGCCAGCAGTGCAGGGGCCAGTGAAAAACTGTTTTTT.

The rearrangement links TRBV28 to TRBJ1-5; D is perhaps TRBD1 (5 bases). V was clipped by 2 bases and J by 6 bases, with 14 bases between them. Looked up from germline, CDR1 is MDHEN and CDR2 is SYDVKM. CDR3 length: 15 residues. The CDR3 coding sequence is TGTGCCAGCAGTTTACTGCAGGGTAGGGGTCAGCCCCAGCATTTT. It is translated as CASSLLQGRGQPQHF.

The chain employs TRBV30 and TRBJ2-2, with D possibly TRBD2 on 5 matching bases. Trimming shortened V by 4 bases and J by 5 bases, and 11 bases separated the two germline ends. Looked up from germline, CDR1 is GTSNPN and CDR2 is SVGIG (reference sequence). The CDR3 sequence is 13 residues long. The CDR3 loop is CAWTGRLTGELFF. The CDR3 DNA is TGTGCCTGGACTGGGAGACTAACCGGGGAGCTGTTTTTT.

This clone was found a few times. The CDR3 is CASGLAGQETQYF. The CDR3 DNA reads as TGTGCCAGCGGACTAGCGGGGCAAGAGACCCAGTACTTC. The gene calls are TRBV19 and TRBJ2-5; 12 nucleotides agree with TRBD2. Germline V gene sequence: CDR1 LNHDA, CDR2 SQIVND (reference sequence). The CDR3 has 13 residues. After removal of 9 bases from V and 2 bases from J, the junction contained 1 base not matched to a gene.

V usage is TRBV18 and J usage is TRBJ2-7, with TRBD1 identical over 9 bases. Germline CDR1 and CDR2: KGHSH and LQKENI. The CDR3 runs to 15 residues. Losses at the gene ends were 6 bases for V and 3 bases for J; bases not matched to a gene: 9. The DNA for the CDR3 is TGTGCCAGCTCGCCAGGCGGGACAGGGTTCTACGAGCAGTACTTC. Translated, it gives CASSPGGTGFYEQYF.

This chain uses TRBV6-6 with TRBJ2-3, with D tentatively TRBD1 (5 bases). V was pared by 8 bases and J by 1 base, with 13 bases between. The CDR3 length is 14 residues. Looked up from germline, CDR1 is MNHNY and CDR2 is SVGAGI (reference sequence). The CDR3 protein is CASWSRVGTDTQYF. The CDR3 nucleotides are TGTGCCAGCTGGAGCAGGGTAGGCACAGATACGCAGTATTTT.

The J gene is TRBJ1-2, the V gene TRBV7-9; perhaps TRBD1 as D (6 bases). Deletions cut 5 bases from V and 6 bases from J, with 22 bases between. The CDR3 is made up of 16 amino acids. Germline CDR1 SEHNR, CDR2 FQNEAQ (reference sequence). The CDR3 loop is CASSPTGTWSEDGYTF. As DNA, the CDR3 is TGTGCCAGCAGCCCCACCGGGACATGGAGCGAAGATGGCTACACCTTC.

The V and J genes are TRBV5-1 and TRBJ2-5; 13 positions match TRBD2. Losses at the gene ends were 0 bases for V and 5 bases for J; bases not matched to a gene: 4. The CDR3 is 16 amino acids. Germline V gene lookup returns CDR1 SGHRS and CDR2 YFSETQ. The CDR3 loop reads CASSLAGTSGMETQYF. The CDR3 DNA is TGCGCCAGCAGCTTGGCCGGGACTAGCGGGATGGAGACCCAGTACTTC.

The chain joins TRBV7-6 to TRBJ2-2; tentative D call: TRBD1 (6 bases). This CDR3 has 13 amino acids. Germline V gene data show CDR1 as SGHVS and CDR2 as FNYEAQ. With 2 bases removed from V and 7 bases from J, the gap between germline ends came to 8 bases. DNA of the CDR3: TGTGCCAGCAGCTTAAGGACAGACGGGGAGCTGTTTTTT. It encodes CASSLRTDGELFF.

CDR3 nucleotide sequence: TGTGCCAGCAGCTTAAGTAGTGTGTTCTGGAACACTGAAGCTTTCTTT. It encodes CASSLSSVFWNTEAFF. The chain couples TRBV11-2 to TRBJ1-1; no definite D call. With 2 bases removed from V and 1 base from J, the gap between germline ends came to 14 bases. The germline CDR1 and CDR2 sequences are SGHAT and FQNNGV. The CDR3 sequence is 16 residues long. Full variable domain (rest looked up from reference TRBV11-2 and TRBJ1-1): EAGVAQSPRYKIIEKRQSVAFWCNPISGHATLYWYQQILGQGPKLLIQFQNNGVVDDSQLPKDRFSAERLKGVDSTLKIQPAKLEDSAVYLCASSLSSVFWNTEAFFGQGTRLTVV.

The chain recombines TRBV13 with TRBJ1-6; TRBD1 matches at 10 bases. After removal of 5 bases from V and 4 bases from J, the junction contained 5 bases not matched to a gene. This CDR3 is built from 16 residues. CDR1 PRHDT and CDR2 FYEKMQ come from the germline V gene (reference sequence). CDR3 DNA: TGTGCCAGCAGCATGGGGACAGGGGAATATAATTCACCCCTCCACTTT. Protein sequence: CASSMGTGEYNSPLHF.

The chain employs TRBV6-1 and TRBJ1-6; D gene unclear. The CDR3 contains 13 residues. Germline V gene data show CDR1 as MNHNS and CDR2 as SASEGT. As DNA, the CDR3 is TGTGTAGTGCAGGTGGACTATAATTCACCCCTCCACTTT. It translates to CVVQVDYNSPLHF.

V usage is TRBV7-2 and J usage is TRBJ2-3, with TRBD2 identical over 11 bases. J lost 2 bases, V lost 5 bases, and 3 bases had no gene match. The CDR3 spans 15 residues. From germline, CDR1 is SGHTA and CDR2 FQGNSA. The CDR3 nucleotides read TGTGCCAGCAGCATACTAGCGGGGGACACAGATACGCAGTATTTT. It encodes CASSILAGDTDTQYF. The whole variable domain, remainder taken from reference TRBV7-2 and TRBJ2-3, is GAGVSQSPSNKVTEKGKDVELRCDPISGHTALYWYRQSLGQGLEFLIYFQGNSAPDKSGLPSDRFSAERTGGSVSTLTIQRTQQEDSAVYLCASSILAGDTDTQYFGPGTRLTVL.

The genes are TRBV5-1 and TRBJ2-5; 8 bases map to TRBD1. Germline V gene lookup returns CDR1 SGHRS and CDR2 YFSETQ. V was clipped by 0 bases and J by 5 bases; unmatched bases: 6. The CDR3 sequence is 15 residues long. CDR3 bases: TGCGCCAGCAGCTTGGGCCAGGGGGCGCGGGAGACCCAGTACTTC. Residues: CASSLGQGARETQYF. Supplemented by reference TRBV5-1 and TRBJ2-5, the full variable domain reads KAGVTQTPRYLIKTRGQQVTLSCSPISGHRSVSWYQQTPGQGLQFLFEYFSETQRNKGNFPGRFSGRQFSNSRSEMNVSTLELGDSALYLCASSLGQGARETQYFGPGTRLLVL.

The genes are TRBV6-5 and TRBJ2-3, with D tentatively TRBD1 (6 bases). In germline, CDR1 is MNHEY, CDR2 SVGAGI. V gave up 6 bases and J gave up 2 bases, with 15 bases separating them. This CDR3 has 15 amino acids. CDR3 residues: CASRYTGFPTDTQYF. CDR3 DNA sequence: TGTGCCAGCAGATATACAGGGTTTCCCACAGATACGCAGTATTTT.

V is TRBV5-1 and J is TRBJ2-5; tentatively, D is TRBD1 (6 bases). This CDR3 contains 14 residues. CDR1 and CDR2 from the germline V gene are SGHRS and YFSETQ. Trimming removed 4 bases from V and 0 bases from J, with 10 bases in between. The DNA for the CDR3 is TGCGCCAGCAGCGTAGCAGGGGACCAAGAGACCCAGTACTTC. Amino acid sequence: CASSVAGDQETQYF. The whole variable domain, remainder taken from reference TRBV5-1 and TRBJ2-5, is KAGVTQTPRYLIKTRGQQVTLSCSPISGHRSVSWYQQTPGQGLQFLFEYFSETQRNKGNFPGRFSGRQFSNSRSEMNVSTLELGDSALYLCASSVAGDQETQYFGPGTRLLVL.

The chain recombines TRBV7-6 with TRBJ1-6; the match to TRBD1 covers 8 bases. Germline V gene data show CDR1 as SGHVS and CDR2 as FNYEAQ. This CDR3 region has 15 residues. Trimming took 6 bases from V and 6 from J; bases not matched to a gene: 7. The CDR3 reads CASSRTGGRNSPLHF. The CDR3 DNA follows: TGTGCCAGCAGTCGAACAGGGGGGCGTAATTCACCCCTCCACTTT.

This clone occurred a few times. The chain carries TRBV6-5 and TRBJ2-4; D perhaps matches TRBD2 (6 bases). Germline V gene sequence: CDR1 MNHEY, CDR2 SVGAGI. V was cut by 2 bases and J by 8 bases, with 13 bases left in between. The CDR3 covers 14 residues. CDR3 in amino acids: CASSYGGSRDIQYF. For the CDR3, the DNA is TGTGCCAGCAGTTACGGGGGGTCTCGGGACATTCAGTACTTC.

The chain employs TRBV28 and TRBJ2-5, with D perhaps matching TRBD2 (5 bases). Per germline, CDR1 MDHEN and CDR2 SYDVKM. The CDR3 runs 12 residues. The V and J ends lost 6 bases and 5 bases respectively, with 10 bases between them. The CDR3 DNA reads TGTGCCAGCAGGTCCGGGGAGGAGACCCAGTACTTC. Amino acid sequence: CASRSGEETQYF.

This clone was picked up one time. The chain joins TRBV9 to TRBJ2-7; a possible D gene is TRBD2 (7 bases). The CDR3 consists of 15 residues. V dropped 0 bases and J dropped 5 bases, with 15 bases sitting between them. The V gene's germline CDR1 is SGDLS and CDR2 YYNGEE. The CDR3 here is CASSVDMGGPNEQYF. The CDR3 DNA follows: TGTGCCAGCAGCGTAGATATGGGGGGGCCGAACGAGCAGTACTTC.

The chain combines TRBV5-1 with TRBJ2-7; possible D gene TRBD1, 5 bases. In germline, CDR1 is SGHRS, CDR2 YFSETQ. V was clipped by 0 bases and J by 5 bases, with 18 bases between them. CDR3 length equals 16 residues. The CDR3 spells CASSLGRQPLSHEQYF. CDR3 DNA sequence: TGCGCCAGCAGCTTGGGGCGACAGCCCCTCTCACACGAGCAGTACTTC.

The chain recombines TRBV6-5 with TRBJ2-7, with a weak D call TRBD1 (5 bases). In germline, CDR1 is MNHEY, CDR2 SVGAGI. Trimming left V 6 bases short and J 0 bases short, with 12 bases between. This CDR3 contains 14 residues. As DNA, the CDR3 is TGTGCCAGCAGGCGACAGATAGACTCCTACGAGCAGTACTTC. The encoded protein is CASRRQIDSYEQYF.

This clone was found a few times. This chain links TRBV5-6 with TRBJ2-7; TRBD1 might be the D (6 bases). V was cut by 0 bases and J by 4 bases, with 17 bases left in between. From germline, CDR1 is SGHDT and CDR2 YYEEEE. CDR3 length equals 16 residues. The CDR3 sequence: CASSLGALDSGYEQYF. The DNA of the CDR3 is TGTGCCAGCAGCTTGGGGGCCCTGGACAGCGGTTACGAGCAGTACTTC.

The rearrangement uses TRBV29-1 and TRBJ2-3; possibly TRBD2 for D (7 bases). There are 14 residues in the CDR3. The germline gives CDR1 SQVTM, CDR2 ANQGSEA. V lost 7 bases, J lost 5 bases, and 19 bases lay in between. The chain's CDR3 is CSARGGGRGDTQYF. Here the CDR3 DNA reads TGCAGCGCTCGTGGGGGGGGCAGGGGAGATACGCAGTATTTT.

This chain joins TRBV27 and TRBJ2-1; D possibly corresponds to TRBD2 (6 bases). Trimming stripped 4 bases from V and 6 bases from J, with 10 bases between. The CDR3 loop spans 13 amino acids. Germline loops: CDR1 MNHEY, CDR2 SMNVEV (reference sequence). The CDR3, as DNA: TGTGCCAGCAGTTGGGGGACTGGCAATGAGCAGTTCTTC. It codes for CASSWGTGNEQFF.